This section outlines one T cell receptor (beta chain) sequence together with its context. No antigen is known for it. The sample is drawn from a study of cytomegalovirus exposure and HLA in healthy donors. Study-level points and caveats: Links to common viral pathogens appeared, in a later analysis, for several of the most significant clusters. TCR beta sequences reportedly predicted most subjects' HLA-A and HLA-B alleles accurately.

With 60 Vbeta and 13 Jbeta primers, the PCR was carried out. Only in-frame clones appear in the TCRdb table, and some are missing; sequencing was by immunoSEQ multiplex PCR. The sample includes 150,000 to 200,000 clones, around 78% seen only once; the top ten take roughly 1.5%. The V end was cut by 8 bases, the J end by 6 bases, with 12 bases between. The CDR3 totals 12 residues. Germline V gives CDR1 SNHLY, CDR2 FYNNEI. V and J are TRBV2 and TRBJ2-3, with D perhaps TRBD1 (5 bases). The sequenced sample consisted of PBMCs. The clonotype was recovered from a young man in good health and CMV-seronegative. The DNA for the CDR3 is TGTGCCAGCCAACAAGGGGTCGATACGCAGTATTTT. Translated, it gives CASQQGVDTQYF.